This TCR beta chain was documented in a study of T cells expressing NK-cell markers. Study information: The authors sequenced eight donors, of whom seven were HCMV-seropositive and one was seronegative.

TCRdb reprocessed the 5' RACE reads and stores each CDR3 protein as one record, lacking DNA. Recorded for this sample: 250,000 to 300,000 distinct CDR3 sequences. The CDR3 is 17 residues long. The germline CDR1 and CDR2 sequences are KGHSH and LQKENI. This clonotype originated in a woman between 18 and 75 years old in good health. The chain uses TRBV18 and TRBJ2-1; without DNA, the TCRdb call of TRBD2 cannot be checked. Sample: blood T cells: a sorted CD56 or NKG2C T cell subset, CD4+ or CD8+ T cells, or bulk PBMC T cells (not recorded which). The CDR3 loop reads CASSPPGRGTTYNEQFF.